This T cell receptor beta chain appears in the sequencing data of a study of a mutant IDH1 vaccine in newly diagnosed glioma. The overall study: Administration of eight vaccinations to patients took place in weeks 1, 3, 5, 7, 11, 15, 19, 23. Treated patients, roughly 62% male and roughly 38% female, averaged approximately 40 years of age. Earlier therapy was either radiotherapy, temozolomide, or both, and most got both. Study results and limitations: Under 95% of patients showed vaccine-induced immune responses across multiple MHC alleles.

Time point denoted: week 11, during vaccination. Vaccination used 300 ug of mutant IDH1 20-mer peptide per dose, with topical imiquimod. The table lists this clone with a few counts. Its antigen remains unidentified. The germline V gene encodes CDR1 SGHDN and CDR2 FVKESK. Deletions cut 4 bases from V and 2 bases from J, with 11 bases between. This CDR3 has 14 residues. Sequencing used immunoSEQ multiplex PCR; TCRdb keeps in-frame clones, though not all of them. Of some 130,000 clones in the sample, around 80% were seen once. The TCR was taken from a man aged 40-49 years with glioma. The V call is TRBV14, the J call TRBJ1-1; D remains ambiguous. The sequences come from PBMCs, collected from a glioma patient whose treatment included an IDH1 peptide vaccine. The chain's CDR3 is CASSRELPNTEAFF. CDR3 nucleotide sequence: TGTGCCAGCAGCCGGGAGCTTCCAAACACTGAAGCTTTCTTT.